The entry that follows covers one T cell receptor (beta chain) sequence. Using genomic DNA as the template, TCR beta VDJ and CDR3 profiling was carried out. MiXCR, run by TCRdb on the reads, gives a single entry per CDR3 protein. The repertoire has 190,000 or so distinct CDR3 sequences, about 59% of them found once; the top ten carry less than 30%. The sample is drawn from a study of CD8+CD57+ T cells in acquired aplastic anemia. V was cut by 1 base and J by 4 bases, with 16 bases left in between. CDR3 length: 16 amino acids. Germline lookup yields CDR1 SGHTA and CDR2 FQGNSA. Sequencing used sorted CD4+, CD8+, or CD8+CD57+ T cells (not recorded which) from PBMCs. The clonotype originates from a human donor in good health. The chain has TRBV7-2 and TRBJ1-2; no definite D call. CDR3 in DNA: TGTGCCAGCAGCTTAGAAGTAGGAGGGAGTACCTATGGCTACACCTTC. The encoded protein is CASSLEVGGSTYGYTF.